One TCR beta chain is described in this entry. The data derive from a study of cytomegalovirus exposure and HLA in healthy donors. Sequenced by immunoSEQ multiplex PCR; TCRdb stores in-frame clones only, minus some. This sample has about 330,000 clones, with more than 80% found just once. V lost 6 bases and J lost 4; bases outside the gene matches: 11. Germline CDR1 PRHDT, CDR2 FYEKMQ (reference sequence). The length of the CDR3 is 16 residues. Sample: PBMCs. The receptor was isolated from a woman aged 18-35 years in good health and CMV-seronegative. The chain employs TRBV13 and TRBJ2-2; 7 nucleotides line up with TRBD1. The CDR3, as DNA: TGTGCCAGCAGTTACCGACAGGGTGAGATCACCGGGGAGCTGTTTTTT. This codes for CASSYRQGEITGELFF.